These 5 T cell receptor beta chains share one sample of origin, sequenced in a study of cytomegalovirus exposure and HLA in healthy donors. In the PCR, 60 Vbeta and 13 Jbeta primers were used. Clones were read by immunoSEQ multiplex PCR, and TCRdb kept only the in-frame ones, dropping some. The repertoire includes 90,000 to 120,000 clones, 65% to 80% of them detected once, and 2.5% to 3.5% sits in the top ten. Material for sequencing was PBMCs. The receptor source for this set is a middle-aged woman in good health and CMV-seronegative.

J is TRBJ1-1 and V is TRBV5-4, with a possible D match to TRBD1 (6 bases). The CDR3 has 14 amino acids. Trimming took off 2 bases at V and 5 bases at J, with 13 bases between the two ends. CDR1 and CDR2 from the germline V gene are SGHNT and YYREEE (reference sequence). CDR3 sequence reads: CASSFGGGGTEAFF. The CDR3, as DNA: TGTGCCAGCAGCTTCGGGGGCGGGGGAACTGAAGCTTTCTTT.

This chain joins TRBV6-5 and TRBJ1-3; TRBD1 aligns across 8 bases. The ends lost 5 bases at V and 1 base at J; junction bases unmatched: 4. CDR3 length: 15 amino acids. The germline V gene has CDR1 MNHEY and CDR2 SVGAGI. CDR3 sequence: CASSLDRGSGNTIYF. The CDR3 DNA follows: TGTGCCAGCAGTCTAGACAGGGGTTCTGGAAACACCATATATTTT.

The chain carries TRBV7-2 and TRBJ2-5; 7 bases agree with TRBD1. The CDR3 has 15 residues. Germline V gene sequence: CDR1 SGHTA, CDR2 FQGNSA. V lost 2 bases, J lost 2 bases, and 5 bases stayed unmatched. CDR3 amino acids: CASSLSGTAQETQYF. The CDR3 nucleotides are TGTGCCAGCAGCTTATCGGGGACAGCTCAAGAGACCCAGTACTTC. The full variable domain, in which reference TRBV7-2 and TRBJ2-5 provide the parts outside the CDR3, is GAGVSQSPSNKVTEKGKDVELRCDPISGHTALYWYRQSLGQGLEFLIYFQGNSAPDKSGLPSDRFSAERTGGSVSTLTIQRTQQEDSAVYLCASSLSGTAQETQYFGPGTRLLVL.

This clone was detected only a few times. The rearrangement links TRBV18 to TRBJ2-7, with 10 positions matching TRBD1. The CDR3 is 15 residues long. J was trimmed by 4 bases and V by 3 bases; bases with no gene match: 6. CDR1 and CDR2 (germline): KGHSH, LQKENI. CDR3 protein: CASSPFRDRGYEQYF. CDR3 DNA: TGTGCCAGCTCACCGTTCCGGGACAGGGGTTACGAGCAGTACTTC.

The CDR3 coding sequence is TGCGCCAGCAGCAACAGGGTTGAGGGCACAGATACGCAGTATTTT. It encodes CASSNRVEGTDTQYF. The chain employs TRBV5-1 and TRBJ2-3, with TRBD1 as a possible D gene (6 bases). The germline CDR1 and CDR2 sequences are SGHRS and YFSETQ. The CDR3 is made up of 15 amino acids. The ends were cut back, 4 bases at V and 1 base at J, with 13 bases in the middle.